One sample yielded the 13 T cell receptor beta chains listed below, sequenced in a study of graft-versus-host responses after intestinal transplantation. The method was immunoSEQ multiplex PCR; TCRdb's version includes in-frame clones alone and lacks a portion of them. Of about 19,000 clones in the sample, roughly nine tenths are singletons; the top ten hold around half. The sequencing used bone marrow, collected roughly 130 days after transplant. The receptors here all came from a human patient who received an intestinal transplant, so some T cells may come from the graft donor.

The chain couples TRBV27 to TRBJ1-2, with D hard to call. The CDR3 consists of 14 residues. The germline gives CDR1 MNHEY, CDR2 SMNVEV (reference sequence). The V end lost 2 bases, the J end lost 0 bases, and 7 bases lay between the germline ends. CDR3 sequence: CASSLADPNYGYTF. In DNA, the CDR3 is TGTGCCAGCAGTTTAGCAGATCCTAACTATGGCTACACCTTC.

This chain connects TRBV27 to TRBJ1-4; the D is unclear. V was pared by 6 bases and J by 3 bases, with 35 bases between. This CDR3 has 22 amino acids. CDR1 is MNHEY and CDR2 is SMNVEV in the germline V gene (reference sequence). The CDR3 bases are TGTGCCAGCAGCCCCCGGGCGGCGGAGAGGGTTGGAGTTTTTGGGGCTAATGAAAAACTGTTTTTT. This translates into CASSPRAAERVGVFGANEKLFF.

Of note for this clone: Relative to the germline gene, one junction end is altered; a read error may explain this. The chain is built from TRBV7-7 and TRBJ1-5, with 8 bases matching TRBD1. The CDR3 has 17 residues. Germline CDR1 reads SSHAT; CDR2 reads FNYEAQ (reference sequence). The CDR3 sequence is CASSPPFRTGNNQPQHF. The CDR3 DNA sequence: TGTGCTAGCAGCCCGCCCTTTAGGACAGGGAACAATCAGCCCCAGCATTTT. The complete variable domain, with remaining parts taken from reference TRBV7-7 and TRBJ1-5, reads GAGVSQSPRYKVTKRGQDVTLRCDPISSHATLYWYQQALGQGPEFLTYFNYEAQPDKSGLPSDRFSAERPEGSISTLTIQRTEQRDSAMYRCASSPPFRTGNNQPQHFGDGTRLSIL.

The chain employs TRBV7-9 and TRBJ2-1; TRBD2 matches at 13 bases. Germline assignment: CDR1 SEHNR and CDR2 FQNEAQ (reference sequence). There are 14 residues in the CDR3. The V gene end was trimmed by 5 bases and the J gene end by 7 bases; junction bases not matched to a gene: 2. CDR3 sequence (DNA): TGTGCCAGCAGCCCGACTAGCGGGAGGAATGAGCAGTTCTTC. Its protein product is CASSPTSGRNEQFF.

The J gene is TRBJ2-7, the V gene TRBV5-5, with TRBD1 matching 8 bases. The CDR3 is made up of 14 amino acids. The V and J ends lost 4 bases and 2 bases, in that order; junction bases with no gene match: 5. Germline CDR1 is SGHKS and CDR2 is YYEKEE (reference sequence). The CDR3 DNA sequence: TGTGCCAGCAGCCTCCAGGGGGCCACCTACGAGCAGTACTTC. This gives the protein CASSLQGATYEQYF. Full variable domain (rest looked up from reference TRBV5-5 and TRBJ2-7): DAGVTQSPTHLIKTRGQQVTLRCSPISGHKSVSWYQQVLGQGPQFIFQYYEKEERGRGNFPDRFSARQFPNYSSELNVNALLLGDSALYLCASSLQGATYEQYFGPGTRLTVT.

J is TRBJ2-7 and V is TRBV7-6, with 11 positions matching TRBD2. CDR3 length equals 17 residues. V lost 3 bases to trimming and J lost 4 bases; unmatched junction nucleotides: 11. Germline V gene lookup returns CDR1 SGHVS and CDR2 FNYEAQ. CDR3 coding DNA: TGTGCCAGCAGCTTGGGGACTAGCGGAGCGAAACGGTACGAGCAGTACTTC. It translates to CASSLGTSGAKRYEQYF.

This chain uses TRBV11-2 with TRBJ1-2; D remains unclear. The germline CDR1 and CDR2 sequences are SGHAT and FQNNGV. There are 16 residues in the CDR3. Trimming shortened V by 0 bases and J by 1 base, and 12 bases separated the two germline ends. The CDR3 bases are TGTGCCAGCAGCTTAGATCGCTCAGCGAGTAACTATGGCTACACCTTC. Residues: CASSLDRSASNYGYTF.

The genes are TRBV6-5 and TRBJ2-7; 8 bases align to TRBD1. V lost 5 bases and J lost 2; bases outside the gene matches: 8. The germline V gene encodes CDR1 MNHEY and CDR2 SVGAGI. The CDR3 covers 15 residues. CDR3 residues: CASSPGTGTTYEQYF. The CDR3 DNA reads TGTGCCAGCAGTCCCGGGACAGGTACAACCTACGAGCAGTACTTC.

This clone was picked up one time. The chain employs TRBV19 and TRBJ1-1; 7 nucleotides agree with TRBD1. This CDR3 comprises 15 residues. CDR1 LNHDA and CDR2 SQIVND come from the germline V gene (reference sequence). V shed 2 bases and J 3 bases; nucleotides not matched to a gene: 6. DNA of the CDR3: TGTGCCAGTAGTATATCTCGACAGGGATACACTGAAGCTTTCTTT. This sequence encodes CASSISRQGYTEAFF. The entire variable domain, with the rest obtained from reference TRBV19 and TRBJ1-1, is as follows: DGGITQSPKYLFRKEGQNVTLSCEQNLNHDAMYWYRQDPGQGLRLIYYSQIVNDFQKGDIAEGYSVSREKKESFPLTVTSAQKNPTAFYLCASSISRQGYTEAFFGQGTRLTVV.

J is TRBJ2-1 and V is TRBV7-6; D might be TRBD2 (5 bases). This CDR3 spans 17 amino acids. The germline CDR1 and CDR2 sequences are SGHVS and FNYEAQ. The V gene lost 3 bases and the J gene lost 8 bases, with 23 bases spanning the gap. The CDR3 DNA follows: TGTGCCAGCAGCTTCGGACCGAACCCGGGGATTATCGATGAGCAGTTCTTC. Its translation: CASSFGPNPGIIDEQFF. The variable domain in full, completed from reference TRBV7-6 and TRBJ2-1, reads GAGVSQSPRYKVTKRGQDVALRCDPISGHVSLYWYRQALGQGPEFLTYFNYEAQQDKSGLPNDRFSAERPEGSISTLTIQRTEQRDSAMYRCASSFGPNPGIIDEQFFGPGTRLTVL.

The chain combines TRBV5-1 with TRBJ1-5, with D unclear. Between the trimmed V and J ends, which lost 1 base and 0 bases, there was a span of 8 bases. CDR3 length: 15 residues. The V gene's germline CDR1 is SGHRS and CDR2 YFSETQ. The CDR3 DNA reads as TGCGCCAGCAGCTTGTTAGGAAATAGCAATCAGCCCCAGCATTTT. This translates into CASSLLGNSNQPQHF.

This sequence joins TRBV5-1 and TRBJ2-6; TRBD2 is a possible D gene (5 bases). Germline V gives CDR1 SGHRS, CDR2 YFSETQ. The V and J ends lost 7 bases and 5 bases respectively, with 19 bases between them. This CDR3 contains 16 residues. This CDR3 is CASLLGSQSRANVLTF. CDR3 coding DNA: TGCGCCAGCCTACTAGGTTCACAAAGTCGGGCCAACGTCCTGACTTTC.

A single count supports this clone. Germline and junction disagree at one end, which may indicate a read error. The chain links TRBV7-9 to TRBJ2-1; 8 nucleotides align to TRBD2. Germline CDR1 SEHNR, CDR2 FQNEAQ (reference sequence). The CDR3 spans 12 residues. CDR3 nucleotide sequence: TGTGCCAGCAGCCTACGAAAGCGGGAGAATATCTTC. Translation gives CASSLRKRENIF.